A single sample is the source of the 30 T cell receptor beta chains below, sequenced in a study of shared clonotypes between healthy human individuals. This table comes from immunoSEQ multiplex PCR, and its TCRdb copy is limited to in-frame clones, with some not included. The repertoire holds around 2.1 million clones, with about 94% as singletons. Sequenced material: naive CD4+ T cells sorted from blood. The subset here: CD45RA+ positively selected. These receptors all come from a man between 18 and 29 years old in good health.

The rearrangement links TRBV27 to TRBJ1-2; D possibly corresponds to TRBD1 (5 bases). Trimming pared 2 bases from V and 1 base from J, leaving 14 bases between. The CDR3 spans 16 residues. Germline V lookup: CDR1 MNHEY, CDR2 SMNVEV (reference sequence). The CDR3 coding sequence is TGTGCCAGCAGTTTAGTCGGGGGGACTTTTAACTATGGCTACACCTTC. Translated: CASSLVGGTFNYGYTF.

The rearrangement uses TRBV7-8 and TRBJ2-2; weak D call: TRBD1 (5 bases). Germline lookup yields CDR1 SGHVS and CDR2 FQNEAQ. CDR3 size: 10 residues. Here the CDR3 DNA reads TGTGCTAGGGGTACCGGGGAGCTGTTTTTT. This gives the protein CARGTGELFF.

V usage is TRBV6-4 and J usage is TRBJ2-3; maybe TRBD2 (6 bases). The germline V gene encodes CDR1 MRHNA and CDR2 SNTAGT. The CDR3 length is 13 residues. Trimming took off 5 bases at V and 5 bases at J, with 11 bases between the two ends. CDR3 loop: CASSPNGGDTQYF. The CDR3 nucleotides read TGTGCCAGCAGTCCAAACGGGGGAGATACGCAGTATTTT.

This chain links TRBV5-1 with TRBJ2-3, with 13 bases that match TRBD2. Germline assignment: CDR1 SGHRS and CDR2 YFSETQ. The CDR3 sequence is 16 residues long. Trimming cost V 3 bases and J 3 bases; bases outside gene matches: 4. CDR3 region: CASSSGTSGATDTQYF. Written as DNA, the CDR3 is TGCGCCAGCAGCTCCGGGACTAGCGGGGCTACAGATACGCAGTATTTT.

CDR3 sequence reads: CASSHGQGETDTQYF. Here the CDR3 DNA reads TGCGCCAGCAGCCACGGACAGGGGGAAACAGATACGCAGTATTTT. This chain uses TRBV4-3 with TRBJ2-3, with TRBD1 matching 10 bases. Per the germline V gene, CDR1 is LGHNA and CDR2 is YSLEER. With 3 bases clipped from V and 3 bases from J, the junction kept 3 bases outside the gene matches. This CDR3 spans 15 amino acids.

The rearrangement joins TRBV10-1 to TRBJ2-5, with a possible D match to TRBD2 (5 bases). The V gene's germline CDR1 is WNHNN and CDR2 SYGVQD (reference sequence). V lost 11 bases and J lost 5, with 15 bases in between. The CDR3 covers 12 residues. The CDR3 protein is CARAGGPETQYF. The CDR3 nucleotides are TGCGCCCGGGCGGGCGGGCCGGAGACCCAGTACTTC.

CDR3 sequence: CASAKPDSFQETQYF. The CDR3 DNA follows: TGCGCCAGCGCCAAGCCCGACTCATTCCAAGAGACCCAGTACTTC. The chain uses TRBV5-1 and TRBJ2-5; unclear D gene. The germline V gene has CDR1 SGHRS and CDR2 YFSETQ. Trimming took 7 bases from V and 1 from J, leaving 17 bases between them. The CDR3 is 15 residues long.

Points on this clone: At the DNA level, this CDR3 is encoded by other sequences in the same sample as well. The genes are TRBV7-9 and TRBJ1-2; no firm D call. Germline V CDR1 and CDR2: SEHNR, FQNEAQ (reference sequence). Deletions cut 3 bases from V and 5 bases from J, with 13 bases between. The CDR3 extends over 14 amino acids. The CDR3, as DNA: TGTGCCAGCAGCTTGGCTGGTGGGGATTATGGCTACACCTTC. This gives the protein CASSLAGGDYGYTF. Full variable domain (outside the CDR3, taken from reference TRBV7-9 and TRBJ1-2): DTGVSQNPRHKITKRGQNVTFRCDPISEHNRLYWYRQTLGQGPEFLTYFQNEAQLEKSRLLSDRFSAERPKGSFSTLEIQRTEQGDSAMYLCASSLAGGDYGYTFGSGTRLTVV.

Concerning this clone itself: The sample contains more than one DNA sequence encoding this CDR3. The chain has TRBV20-1 and TRBJ2-3; no clear D. Germline lookup yields CDR1 DFQATT and CDR2 SNEGSKA (reference sequence). This CDR3 spans 10 amino acids. V lost 3 bases, J lost 6 bases, and 4 bases lay in between. The CDR3 DNA reads TGCAGTGCTAGCGCGGATACGCAGTATTTT. This encodes CSASADTQYF.

J is TRBJ1-1 and V is TRBV19, with TRBD1 matching over 7 bases. Germline V gene data show CDR1 as LNHDA and CDR2 as SQIVND (reference sequence). V was clipped by 5 bases and J by 0 bases; unmatched bases: 6. The CDR3 totals 15 residues. This CDR3 reads CASSLGQVMNTEAFF. In DNA, the CDR3 is TGTGCCAGTAGTCTAGGACAGGTAATGAACACTGAAGCTTTCTTT.

The V gene is TRBV2, the J gene TRBJ1-4; D is perhaps TRBD1 (6 bases). Per the germline V gene, CDR1 is SNHLY and CDR2 is FYNNEI. The V end lost 5 bases, the J end lost 7 bases, and 17 bases lay between the germline ends. The CDR3 spans 15 residues. The CDR3 here is CASSPERGNFEKLFF. In nucleotides, the CDR3 is TGTGCCAGCAGTCCGGAGAGGGGGAATTTTGAAAAACTGTTTTTT.

The J gene is TRBJ1-6, the V gene TRBV2; the D gene is possibly TRBD1 (6 bases). The germline CDR1 and CDR2 sequences are SNHLY and FYNNEI. This CDR3 has 15 amino acids. V was clipped by 4 bases and J by 7 bases, with 14 bases between them. The DNA for the CDR3 is TGTGCCAGCAGTGGACAGGTGGCACGAAATTCACCCCTCCACTTT. Encoded protein: CASSGQVARNSPLHF.

The V gene is TRBV2, the J gene TRBJ2-7; D may be TRBD2 (6 bases). The CDR3 extends over 11 amino acids. Deletions cut 3 bases from V and 9 bases from J, with 9 bases between. Germline V gene data show CDR1 as SNHLY and CDR2 as FYNNEI. The DNA of the CDR3 is TGTGCCAGCAGTGATGCGGGGCGGCAGTACTTC. This translates into CASSDAGRQYF.

The gene calls are TRBV10-3 and TRBJ2-7, with no clear D. This CDR3 region has 11 residues. Between the trimmed V and J ends, which lost 10 bases and 4 bases, there was a span of 11 bases. Germline CDR1 and CDR2: ENHRY and SYGVKD. The chain's CDR3 is CATQALYEQYF. CDR3 DNA: TGTGCCACCCAAGCCTTGTACGAGCAGTACTTC.

The chain couples TRBV6-1 to TRBJ1-1, with 9 bases that match TRBD1. The CDR3 has 14 residues. The junction had 15 bases not matched to a gene; V was cut back by 9 bases and J by 10 bases. Germline V lookup: CDR1 MNHNS, CDR2 SASEGT. CDR3 in amino acids: CASTSTGGAVVAFF. The CDR3 region has the DNA TGTGCCAGTACCTCCACAGGGGGCGCGGTGGTAGCTTTCTTT.

The rearrangement links TRBV5-1 to TRBJ2-3; D possibly matches TRBD1 or TRBD2 (8 bases each). The CDR3 extends over 16 amino acids. Germline V gene lookup returns CDR1 SGHRS and CDR2 YFSETQ. The V and J ends lost 4 bases and 0 bases respectively, with 15 bases between them. CDR3 loop: CASSQGASGSTDTQYF. The CDR3 nucleotides read TGCGCCAGCAGCCAGGGGGCTAGCGGGAGCACAGATACGCAGTATTTT.

The chain has TRBV5-1 and TRBJ1-6; 8 nucleotides match TRBD1. The CDR3 sequence is 15 residues long. Germline V gene lookup returns CDR1 SGHRS and CDR2 YFSETQ. The V segment lost 4 bases and the J segment 7 bases; nucleotides outside the gene matches: 7. The CDR3 sequence: CASSEGQAENSPLHF. CDR3 DNA sequence: TGCGCCAGCAGCGAGGGACAGGCGGAGAATTCACCCCTCCACTTT.

CDR3 residues: CASSPDSVYEQYF. CDR3 nucleotides: TGTGCCAGCAGTCCCGACAGTGTTTACGAGCAGTACTTC. This chain links TRBV2 with TRBJ2-7; D may be TRBD1 (5 bases). Germline values: CDR1 SNHLY, CDR2 FYNNEI. Trimming left V 5 bases short and J 4 bases short, with 12 bases between. This CDR3 region has 13 residues.

On this clone itself: The identical CDR3 is also encoded by other nucleotide sequences in the sample. The CDR3 here is CASSLASETQYF. CDR3 nucleotides: TGCGCCAGCAGCTTGGCCAGTGAGACCCAGTACTTC. The chain employs TRBV5-1 and TRBJ2-5, with unresolved D. Trimming pared 0 bases from V and 5 bases from J, leaving 5 bases between. Germline CDR1 is SGHRS and CDR2 is YFSETQ. The CDR3 length is 12 residues.

The chain carries TRBV29-1 and TRBJ2-1, with a tentative D call TRBD2 (5 bases). CDR1 SQVTM and CDR2 ANQGSEA come from the germline V gene. The CDR3 contains 15 residues. V lost 4 bases and J 0 bases, leaving 13 bases between the germline ends. The CDR3 bases are TGCAGCGTTGTTCTTCCGGGGAACTCCTACAATGAGCAGTTCTTC. Translating it yields CSVVLPGNSYNEQFF.

The chain carries TRBV5-4 and TRBJ1-6, with 9 bases identical to TRBD1. Germline V gene sequence: CDR1 SGHNT, CDR2 YYREEE (reference sequence). V lost 4 bases, J lost 10 bases, and 9 bases stayed unmatched. This CDR3 spans 15 amino acids. This CDR3 reads CASSATGQGKSPLHF. In nucleotides, the CDR3 is TGTGCCAGCAGCGCTACGGGACAGGGTAAATCACCCCTCCACTTT.

The chain links TRBV5-6 to TRBJ1-2; TRBD1 might be the D (5 bases). V dropped 4 bases and J dropped 4 bases, with 8 bases sitting between them. This CDR3 is built from 12 residues. Germline V gene sequence: CDR1 SGHDT, CDR2 YYEEEE. CDR3 sequence (DNA): TGTGCCAGCAGCACCGGGACCTATGGCTACACCTTC. Its protein is CASSTGTYGYTF.

CDR3: CASTLPQGHTEAFF. The CDR3 region has the DNA TGTGCCAGCACCTTACCTCAGGGACACACTGAAGCTTTCTTT. The chain uses TRBV28 and TRBJ1-1, with D possibly matching TRBD1 (5 bases). Trimming cost V 7 bases and J 3 bases, with 15 bases left between them. Per germline, CDR1 MDHEN and CDR2 SYDVKM. The CDR3 covers 14 residues.

Comments on this clone: One junction end does not reproduce the germline sequence, and a read error may be involved. The V call is TRBV7-2, the J call TRBJ1-3; 7 bases line up with TRBD1. Germline assignment: CDR1 SGHTA and CDR2 FQGNSA. This CDR3 is built from 15 residues. The CDR3 is CASSAGQASGNTIYF. CDR3 in DNA: TGTGCCAGCAGCGCCGGACAGGCTTCTGGGAACACCATATATTTT. Combining the CDR3 with reference TRBV7-2 and TRBJ1-3 gives the whole variable domain GAGVSQSPSNKVTEKGKDVELRCDPISGHTALYWYRQSLGQGLEFLIYFQGNSAPDKSGLPSDRFSAERTGGSVSTLTIQRTQQEDSAVYLCASSAGQASGNTIYFGEGSWLTVV.

The J gene is TRBJ1-5, the V gene TRBV27; 7 nucleotides agree with TRBD1. Trimming took 5 bases from V and 5 from J; bases not matched to a gene: 12. Per germline, CDR1 MNHEY and CDR2 SMNVEV (reference sequence). CDR3 length equals 16 residues. This chain's CDR3 is CASSIDREITDQPQHF. DNA of the CDR3: TGTGCCAGCAGTATCGACAGGGAAATTACCGATCAGCCCCAGCATTTT.

The gene calls are TRBV2 and TRBJ2-6, with D perhaps matching TRBD1 (5 bases). Germline CDR1 reads SNHLY; CDR2 reads FYNNEI. Deletions cut 6 bases from V and 2 bases from J, with 11 bases between. The CDR3 runs to 15 residues. CDR3 DNA: TGTGCCAGCAGGCCGACAGTCACTGGGGCCAACGTCCTGACTTTC. This sequence encodes CASRPTVTGANVLTF.

The rearrangement links TRBV6-1 to TRBJ1-1, with 8 bases that match TRBD1. The CDR3 runs 13 residues. Trimming at V came to 7 bases and at J to 5 bases, leaving 6 bases not matched to a gene. Germline CDR1 reads MNHNS; CDR2 reads SASEGT. The CDR3: CASTLTGVTEAFF. In nucleotides, the CDR3 is TGTGCCAGCACCTTGACAGGGGTAACTGAAGCTTTCTTT.

The chain is built from TRBV7-2 and TRBJ2-2, with 7 bases aligning to TRBD1. In germline, CDR1 is SGHTA, CDR2 FQGNSA. The CDR3 covers 15 residues. Unmatched junction bases numbered 5, after V lost 5 bases and J lost 2 bases. The DNA for the CDR3 is TGTGCCAGCAGCCCCGGGACAGCTAACACCGGGGAGCTGTTTTTT. The encoded protein is CASSPGTANTGELFF.

Note on this clone: Other DNA sequences from this sample encode an identical CDR3 as well. The chain links TRBV5-1 to TRBJ1-4, with TRBD1 as a possible D gene (6 bases). The V end was cut by 4 bases, the J end by 4 bases, with 11 bases between. The V gene's germline CDR1 is SGHRS and CDR2 YFSETQ. The CDR3 totals 14 residues. CDR3 sequence (DNA): TGCGCCAGCAGCCTAGGGGGAGGTAATGAAAAACTGTTTTTT. It is translated as CASSLGGGNEKLFF.

This clone appeared once. The CDR3 reads CASSLSTTTDTQYF. In nucleotides, the CDR3 is TGTGCCAGCAGCTTAAGTACAACCACAGATACGCAGTATTTT. This chain links TRBV7-9 with TRBJ2-3; D remains ambiguous. V lost 2 bases, J lost 2 bases, and 8 bases lay in between. The germline V gene has CDR1 SEHNR and CDR2 FQNEAQ (reference sequence). This CDR3 comprises 14 residues.